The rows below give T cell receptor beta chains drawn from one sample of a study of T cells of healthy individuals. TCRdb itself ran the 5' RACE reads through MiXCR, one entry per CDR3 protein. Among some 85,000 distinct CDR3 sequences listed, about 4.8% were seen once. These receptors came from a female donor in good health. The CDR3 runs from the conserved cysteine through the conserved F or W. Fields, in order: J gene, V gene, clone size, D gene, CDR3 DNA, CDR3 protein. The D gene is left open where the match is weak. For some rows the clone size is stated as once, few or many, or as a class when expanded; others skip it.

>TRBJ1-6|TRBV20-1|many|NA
TGCAGTGGTAGGCCAGGGGTTTTTAATTCACCCCTCCACTTT
CSGRPGVFNSPLHF
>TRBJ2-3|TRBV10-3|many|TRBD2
TGTGCCATCAGTGACCCGGGACTAGCAGGACAAAGCACAGATACGCAGTATTTT
CAISDPGLAGQSTDTQYF
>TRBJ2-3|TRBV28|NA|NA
TGTGCCAGCAGTTTAGAGTGGGGTGGCACAGATACGCAGTATTTT
CASSLEWGGTDTQYF
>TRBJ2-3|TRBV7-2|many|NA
TGTGCCAGCAGCTTACTTACAGATACGCAGTATTTT
CASSLLTDTQYF
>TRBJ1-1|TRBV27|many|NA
TGTGCCAGCAGTCATACGATGGAGGCGGGGCGGGGTACTTTCTTT
CASSHTMEAGRGTFF
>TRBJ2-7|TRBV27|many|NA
TGTGCCAGCGGGGGGGGCACCTACGAGCAGTACTTC
CASGGGTYEQYF
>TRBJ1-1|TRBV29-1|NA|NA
TGCAGCGTTGATGAGAACACTGAAGCTTTCTTT
CSVDENTEAFF
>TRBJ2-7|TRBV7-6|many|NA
TGTGCCAGCAGCCGGACGGATTCCTACGAGCAGTACTTC
CASSRTDSYEQYF
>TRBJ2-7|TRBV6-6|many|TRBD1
TGTGCCAGCAGTAAAGGGACAGGGGGAAAATACGAGCAGTACTTC
CASSKGTGGKYEQYF
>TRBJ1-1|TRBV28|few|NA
TGTGCCAGCAGCCCTACGGACAGCAGGGGTCCGAACACTGAAGCTTTCTTT
CASSPTDSRGPNTEAFF
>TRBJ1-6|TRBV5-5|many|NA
TGTGCCAGCAGCTTTTCCCCAGACAGAGATAATTCACCCCTCCACTTT
CASSFSPDRDNSPLHF
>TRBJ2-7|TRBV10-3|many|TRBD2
TGTGCCATCAACGAATTAGCGGGAGGGCCGGACGAGCAGTACTTC
CAINELAGGPDEQYF
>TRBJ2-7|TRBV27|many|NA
TGTGCCAGCAGTTTGGGGCGGGACTCTAGTACCTACGAGCAGTACTTC
CASSLGRDSSTYEQYF
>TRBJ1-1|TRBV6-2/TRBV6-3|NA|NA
TGTGCCAGCAGTTATAATGGAGTGAACACTGAAGCTTTCTTT
CASSYNGVNTEAFF
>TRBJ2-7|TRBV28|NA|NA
TGTGCCAGCAGTCCCACCCCCGGGGCCCCCTCGTCCTACGAGCAGTACTTC
CASSPTPGAPSSYEQYF
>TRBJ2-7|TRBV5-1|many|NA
TGCGCCAGCAGCCAACGCCGGGACGGATGGAGAACCTACGAGCAGTACTTC
CASSQRRDGWRTYEQYF
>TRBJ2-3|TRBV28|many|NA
TGTGCCAGCTTATCCTACCGGGAAATCAGCACAGATACGCAGTATTTT
CASLSYREISTDTQYF
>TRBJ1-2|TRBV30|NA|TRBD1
TGTGCCTGCCAGTTTAGGGACAGGGCCTATGGCTACACCTTC
CACQFRDRAYGYTF
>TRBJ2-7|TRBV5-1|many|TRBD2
TGCGCCAGCAGCTTGGAACTAGCGGGAGGCTACGAGCAGTACTTC
CASSLELAGGYEQYF
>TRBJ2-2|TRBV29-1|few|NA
TGCAGCGTTGCCCCCCTCGGTCCCGGGGAGCTGTTTTTT
CSVAPLGPGELFF
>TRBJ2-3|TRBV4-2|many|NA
TGTGCCAGCAGCTTTACGCCCTCCGATACGCAGTATTTT
CASSFTPSDTQYF
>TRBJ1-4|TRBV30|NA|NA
TGTGCCTGGAGTGACGGGATTAATGAAAAACTGTTTTTT
CAWSDGINEKLFF
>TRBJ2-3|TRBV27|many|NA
TGTGCCAGCAGTTTCAGGGGCCCTCGGGATACGCAGTATTTT
CASSFRGPRDTQYF
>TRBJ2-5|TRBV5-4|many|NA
TGTGCCAGCAGCGTAGGCCGGGACTTAGCCGTCGAGACCCAGTACTTC
CASSVGRDLAVETQYF
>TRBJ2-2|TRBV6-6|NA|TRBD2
TGTGCCAGCAGTTTCACTAGCGGGGTGAACACCGGGGAGCTGTTTTTT
CASSFTSGVNTGELFF
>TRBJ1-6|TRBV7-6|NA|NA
TGTGCCAGCAGCTCGACAGGCTCCTATAATTCACCCCTCCACTTT
CASSSTGSYNSPLHF
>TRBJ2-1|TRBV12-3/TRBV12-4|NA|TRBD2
TGTGCCAGCAGTCTAGCGGCCGACTCCTACAATGAGCAGTTCTTC
CASSLAADSYNEQFF
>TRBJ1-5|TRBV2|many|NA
TGTGCCAGCAGTCTTACCCTCTACACCGGGGCGGCAGGGACCCAGCATTTT
CASSLTLYTGAAGTQHF
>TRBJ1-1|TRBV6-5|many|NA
TGTGCCAGCAGCCCTACGAAATTAAGACAGACCGATGAAGCTTTCTTT
CASSPTKLRQTDEAFF
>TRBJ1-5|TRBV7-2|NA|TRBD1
TGTGCCAGCAGCTTAGGCTGGTCGGACAGGGGGAAACAGCCCCAGCATTTT
CASSLGWSDRGKQPQHF
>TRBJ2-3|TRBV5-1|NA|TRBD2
TGCGCCAGCAGCCCCGGGGCTAGCGGGAGTACAGATACGCAGTATTTT
CASSPGASGSTDTQYF
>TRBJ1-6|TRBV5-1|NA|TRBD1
TGCGCCAGCAGTCCCCAGACCGGGACAGGGACTAATTCACCCCTCCACTTT
CASSPQTGTGTNSPLHF
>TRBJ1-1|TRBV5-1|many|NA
TGCGCCAGCAGCTCCCTGGACGCTGAAGCTTTCTTT
CASSSLDAEAFF
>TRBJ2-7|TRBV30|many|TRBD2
TGTGCCTGGATACCCAGCGGGGGCGCCTGGGGGTACGAGCAGTACTTC
CAWIPSGGAWGYEQYF
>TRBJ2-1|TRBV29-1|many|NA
TGCAGCGCCGATAGGGGCGGCCGGGGCTATGAGCAGTTCTTC
CSADRGGRGYEQFF
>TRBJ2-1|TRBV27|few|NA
TGTGCCAGCCGGACAGCTCTGTACAATGAGCAGTTCTTC
CASRTALYNEQFF
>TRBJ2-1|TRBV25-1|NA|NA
TGTGCCAGCGCAATCTCAGGTTTATCCTACAATGAGCAGTTCTTC
CASAISGLSYNEQFF
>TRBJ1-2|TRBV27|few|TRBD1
TGTGCCAGCAGTCTCCAAGGGGGCAGGGGCTACACCTTC
CASSLQGGRGYTF
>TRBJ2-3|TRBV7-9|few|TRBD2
TGTGCCAGCAGCCCTCATAGCGGGGGCACAGATACGCAGTATTTT
CASSPHSGGTDTQYF
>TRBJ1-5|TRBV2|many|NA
TGTGCCAGCAGCCTGGACGGAGTAGGTCAGCCCCAGCATTTT
CASSLDGVGQPQHF
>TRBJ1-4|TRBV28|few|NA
TGTGCCAGCAGTTCCGGAGTGGGGAAACTGTTTTTT
CASSSGVGKLFF
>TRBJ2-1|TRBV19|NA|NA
TGTGCCAGTCAAAACCGGGACGCATACAATGAGCAGTTCTTC
CASQNRDAYNEQFF
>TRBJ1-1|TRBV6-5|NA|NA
TGTGCCAGCAGTTATACGGGAGATGAAGCTTTCTTT
CASSYTGDEAFF
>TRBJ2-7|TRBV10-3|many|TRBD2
TGTGCCATCAATCGGGCGGGAGCGGGCTACGAGCAGTACTTC
CAINRAGAGYEQYF
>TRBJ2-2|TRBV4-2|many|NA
TGTGCCAGCAGCCGCCGACAGCTGAACACCGGGGAGCTGTTTTTT
CASSRRQLNTGELFF
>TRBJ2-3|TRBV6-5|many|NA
TGTGCCAGCAGCCCGACCGGAGATACGCAGTATTTT
CASSPTGDTQYF
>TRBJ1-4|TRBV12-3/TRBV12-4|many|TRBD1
TGTGCCAGCAGTTCGGACAGGGGGCGAGCGTTGAGTTCTGAAAAACTGTTTTTT
CASSSDRGRALSSEKLFF
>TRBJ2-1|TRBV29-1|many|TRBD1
TGCAGCGTTGTGTGGCAGGGGGCGGCAAGGGGGTACAATGAGCAGTTCTTC
CSVVWQGAARGYNEQFF
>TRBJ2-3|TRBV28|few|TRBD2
TGTGCCAGCAGCAAGACTAGCGGGAGCCTAACAGATACGCAGTATTTT
CASSKTSGSLTDTQYF
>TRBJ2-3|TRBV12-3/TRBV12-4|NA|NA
TGTGCCAGCAGTTGGGTGAGCACAGATACGCAGTATTTT
CASSWVSTDTQYF
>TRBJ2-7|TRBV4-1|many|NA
TGCGCCAGCAGCCCGCTCAGGCTCTCCTACGAGCAGTACTTC
CASSPLRLSYEQYF
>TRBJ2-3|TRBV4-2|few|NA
TGTGCCAGCAGCCAAGAACTACAGGGTATTACAGATACGCAGTATTTT
CASSQELQGITDTQYF
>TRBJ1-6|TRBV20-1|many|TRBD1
TGCAGTGCCCCGGACAGGGATAATTCACCCCTCCACTTT
CSAPDRDNSPLHF